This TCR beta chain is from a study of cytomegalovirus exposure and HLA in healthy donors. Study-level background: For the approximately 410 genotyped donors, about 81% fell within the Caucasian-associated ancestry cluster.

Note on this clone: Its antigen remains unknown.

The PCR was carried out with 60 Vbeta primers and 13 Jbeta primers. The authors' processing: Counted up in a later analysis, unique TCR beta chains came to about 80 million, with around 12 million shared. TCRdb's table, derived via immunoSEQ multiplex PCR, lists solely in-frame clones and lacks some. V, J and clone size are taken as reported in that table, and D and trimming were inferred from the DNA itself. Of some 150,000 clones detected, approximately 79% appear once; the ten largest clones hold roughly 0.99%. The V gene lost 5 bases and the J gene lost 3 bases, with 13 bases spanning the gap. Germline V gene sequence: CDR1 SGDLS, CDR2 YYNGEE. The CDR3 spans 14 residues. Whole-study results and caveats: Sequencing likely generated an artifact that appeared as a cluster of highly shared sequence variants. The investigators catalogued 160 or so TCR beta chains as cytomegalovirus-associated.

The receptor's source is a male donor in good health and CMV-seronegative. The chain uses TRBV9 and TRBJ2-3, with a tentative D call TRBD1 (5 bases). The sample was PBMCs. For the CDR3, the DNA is TGTGCCAGCAGTGTAAGCGCAGGGACAGATACGCAGTATTTT. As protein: CASSVSAGTDTQYF.